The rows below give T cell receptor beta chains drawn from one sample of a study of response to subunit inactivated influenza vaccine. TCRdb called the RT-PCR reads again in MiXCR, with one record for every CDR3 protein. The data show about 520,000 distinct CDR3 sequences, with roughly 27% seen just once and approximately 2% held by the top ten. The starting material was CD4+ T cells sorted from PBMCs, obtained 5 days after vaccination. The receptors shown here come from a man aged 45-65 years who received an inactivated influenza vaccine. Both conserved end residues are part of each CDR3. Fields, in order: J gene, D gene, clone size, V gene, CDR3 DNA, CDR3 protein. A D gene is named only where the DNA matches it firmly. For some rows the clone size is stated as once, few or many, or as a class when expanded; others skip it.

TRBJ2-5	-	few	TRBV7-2	TGTGCCAGCAGTCCAGGGAGAAGTTCGGGGACCCAGTACTTC	CASSPGRSSGTQYF
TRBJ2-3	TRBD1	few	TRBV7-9	TGTGCCAGCAGTCATGGGACAGTGCTCGCAGATACGCAGTATTTT	CASSHGTVLADTQYF
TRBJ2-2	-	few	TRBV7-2	TGTGCCAGCAGCTCCGGTTGGCTAGCTGGAAACACCGGGGAGCTGTTTTTT	CASSSGWLAGNTGELFF
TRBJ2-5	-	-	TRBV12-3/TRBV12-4	TGTGCCAGCAGTCAAGTTGTGACACCGCCCCAAGAGACCCAGTACTTC	CASSQVVTPPQETQYF
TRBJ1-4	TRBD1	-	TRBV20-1	TGCAGTGCTACCGGGACAGGGGATGAAAAACTGTTTTTT	CSATGTGDEKLFF
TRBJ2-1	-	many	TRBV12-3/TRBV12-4	TGTGCCAGCAGTCTCCGGGCTGGCAATGAGCAGTTCTTC	CASSLRAGNEQFF
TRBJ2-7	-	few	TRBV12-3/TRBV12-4	TGTGCCAGCAGTCAGGGAATACGCGAGCAGTACTTC	CASSQGIREQYF
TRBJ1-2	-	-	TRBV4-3	TGCGCCAGCAGCCCGGGCGAAGATTCGTCTGGCTACACCTTC	CASSPGEDSSGYTF
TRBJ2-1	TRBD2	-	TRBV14	TGTGCCAGCAGCCCCGGAATGGGTCTAGCGGGTCATGAGCAGTTCTTC	CASSPGMGLAGHEQFF
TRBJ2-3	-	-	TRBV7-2	TGTGCCAGCGGATTAAAACTTAGCACAGATACGCAGTATTTT	CASGLKLSTDTQYF
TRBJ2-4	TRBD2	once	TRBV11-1	TGTGCCAGAAGCCCAAGACTAGCGGGGGATCCGGGACCCTTCAAAAACATTCAGTACTTC	CARSPRLAGDPGPFKNIQYF
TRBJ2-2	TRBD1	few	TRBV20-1	TGCAGTGCTAATGGACAGGCCGGGGAGCTGTTTTTT	CSANGQAGELFF
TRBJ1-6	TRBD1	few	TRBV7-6	TGTGCCAGCAGCTTAAGGGGACAGAATAATTCACCCCTCCACTTT	CASSLRGQNNSPLHF
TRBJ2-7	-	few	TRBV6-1	TGTGCCAGCAGTGAACAGTCGGATGTGCAGTACTTC	CASSEQSDVQYF
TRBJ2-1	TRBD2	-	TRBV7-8	TGTGCCAGCAGCCACATCTTTAAAGCGGGATCCGTCGATGAGCAGTTCTTC	CASSHIFKAGSVDEQFF
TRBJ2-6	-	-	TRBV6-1	TGTGCCGTAGAATCCGGACAGCGCTCTGGGGCCAACGTCCTGACTTTC	CAVESGQRSGANVLTF